The sequence of this T cell receptor beta chain was determined in a study of blood T cell repertoires in COVID-19. This clone has a single count. Study processing details: Amplification of reference gene primers provided the estimated nucleated cell counts. The table came from immunoSEQ multiplex PCR; TCRdb's copy has only in-frame clones and leaves some out. V and J calls and clone size are those listed in that table; D and trimming were worked out from the DNA. The table records about 70,000 clones, about nine tenths of them present only once. The specimen sequenced was peripheral blood. This clonotype was obtained from a man between 60 and 70 years old with acute or convalescent COVID-19.

CDR3 loop: CASSLDQGNTIYF. The CDR3 DNA follows: TGTGCCAGCAGCTTGGACCAGGGAAACACCATATATTTT. The chain has TRBV5-8 and TRBJ1-3; D is unclear. CDR3 size: 13 residues. CDR1 is SGHTS, CDR2 YDEGEE, per germline. V was clipped by 0 bases and J by 4 bases, with 5 bases between them.